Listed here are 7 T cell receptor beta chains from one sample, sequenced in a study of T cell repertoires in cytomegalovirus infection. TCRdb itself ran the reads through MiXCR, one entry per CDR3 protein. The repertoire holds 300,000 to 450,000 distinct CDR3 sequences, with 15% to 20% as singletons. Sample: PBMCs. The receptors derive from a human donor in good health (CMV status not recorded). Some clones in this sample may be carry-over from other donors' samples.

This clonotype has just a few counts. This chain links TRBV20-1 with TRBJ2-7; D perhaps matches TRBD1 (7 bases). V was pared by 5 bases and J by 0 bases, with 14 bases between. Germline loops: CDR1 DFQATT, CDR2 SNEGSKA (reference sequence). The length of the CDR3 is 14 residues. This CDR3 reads CSAGGTANSYEQYF. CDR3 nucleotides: TGCAGTGCTGGAGGGACAGCCAACTCCTACGAGCAGTACTTC.

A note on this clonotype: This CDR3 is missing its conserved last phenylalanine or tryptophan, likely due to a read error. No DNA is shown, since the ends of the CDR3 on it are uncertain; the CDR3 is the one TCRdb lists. CDR3 residues: CSVVQNTPSL. The chain carries TRBV29-1 and TRBJ1-1. The V gene's germline CDR1 is SQVTM and CDR2 ANQGSEA. The CDR3 totals 10 residues, both ends included.

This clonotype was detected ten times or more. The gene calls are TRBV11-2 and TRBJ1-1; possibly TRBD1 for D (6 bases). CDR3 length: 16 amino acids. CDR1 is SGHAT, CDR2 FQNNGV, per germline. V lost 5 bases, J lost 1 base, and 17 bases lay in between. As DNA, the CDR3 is TGTGCCAGCAGCCCTTCCGTTGGGACACCGAACACTGAAGCTTTCTTT. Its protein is CASSPSVGTPNTEAFF.

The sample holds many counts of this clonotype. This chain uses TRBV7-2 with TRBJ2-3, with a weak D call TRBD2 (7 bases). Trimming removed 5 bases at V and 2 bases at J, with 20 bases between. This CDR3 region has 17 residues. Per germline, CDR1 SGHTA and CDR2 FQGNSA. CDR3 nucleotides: TGTGCCAGCAGCCTCGAAAGGCGGGGGCCACCCACAGATACGCAGTATTTT. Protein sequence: CASSLERRGPPTDTQYF.

The CDR3 region is CAISGLLDRSSSYNEQFF. The DNA for the CDR3 is TGTGCCATCAGTGGACTTTTGGACAGATCGAGCTCCTACAATGAGCAGTTCTTC. The rearrangement uses TRBV10-3 and TRBJ2-1; TRBD1 is a possible D gene (6 bases). The CDR3 sequence is 18 residues long. V was shortened by 4 bases and J by 0 bases, with 19 bases between the two germline ends. Germline CDR1 reads ENHRY; CDR2 reads SYGVKD.

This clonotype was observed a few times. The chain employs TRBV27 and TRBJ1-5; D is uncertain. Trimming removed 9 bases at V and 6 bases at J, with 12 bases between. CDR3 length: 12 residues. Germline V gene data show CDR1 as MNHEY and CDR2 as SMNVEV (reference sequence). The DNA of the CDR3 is TGTGCCAGTTGGCGGGATAGTCAGCCCCAGCATTTT. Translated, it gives CASWRDSQPQHF.

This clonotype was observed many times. This CDR3 reads CASRHRSGRAADTQYF. The DNA of the CDR3 is TGTGCCAGCAGACACCGTAGCGGGAGGGCAGCAGATACGCAGTATTTT. This chain links TRBV6-2 or TRBV6-3 with TRBJ2-3; 11 bases match TRBD2. The CDR3 totals 16 residues. V dropped 6 bases and J dropped 4; count of bases not matched to a gene: 9. Germline V gene sequence: CDR1 MNHEY, CDR2 SVGEGT.